The TCR beta chain described here comes from a study of monozygotic twins with cystic fibrosis. Using immunoSEQ multiplex PCR, the repertoire was profiled, and TCRdb retains in-frame clones only, with some absent. The table includes fewer than 30,000 clones, around four fifths detected once. The receptor comes from a girl between 2 and 10 years old with cystic fibrosis. What was sequenced was blood.

The CDR3 sequence is CASSFRDRGSGEQFF. As DNA, the CDR3 is TGCGCCAGCAGCTTCCGGGACAGGGGGTCGGGTGAGCAGTTCTTC. The chain carries TRBV5-1 and TRBJ2-1; TRBD1 matches 11 bases. The ends lost 2 bases at V and 9 bases at J; junction bases unmatched: 7. Germline values: CDR1 SGHRS, CDR2 YFSETQ. This CDR3 spans 15 amino acids.